The 23 T cell receptor beta chains given below trace back to one sample, sequenced in a study of blood T cells in healthy people across ages. A second PCR, run for about 6 to 11 cycles, used a sample-barcoded 5' primer plus a J-beta primer mix. Each CDR3 protein is one row after TCRdb ran MiXCR on the 5' RACE reads. The data show about 2 million distinct CDR3 sequences, with roughly 49% seen just once and about 2.1% held by the top ten. Material for sequencing was blood. The source is a middle-aged woman in good health.

The chain recombines TRBV4-3 with TRBJ1-2; the D is unclear. V lost 1 base to trimming and J lost 8 bases, with 11 bases between them. Per germline, CDR1 LGHNA and CDR2 YSLEER. CDR3 length: 13 amino acids. The CDR3 protein is CASSQGAVGGYTF. CDR3 DNA sequence: TGCGCCAGCAGCCAAGGGGCAGTTGGGGGCTACACCTTC.

The CDR3 here is CSASRREPRDTNYGYTF. In DNA, the CDR3 is TGCAGTGCCTCGCGCCGAGAACCCCGGGACACCAACTATGGCTACACCTTC. The V gene is TRBV20-1, the J gene TRBJ1-2, with D perhaps matching TRBD1 (6 bases). There are 17 residues in the CDR3. The germline V and J ends were trimmed by 6 bases and 2 bases, with 25 bases remaining between them. From germline, CDR1 is DFQATT and CDR2 SNEGSKA (reference sequence).

Here the CDR3 reads CASSYDRTGQFF. As DNA, the CDR3 is TGTGCCAGCAGCTACGACCGGACTGGGCAGTTCTTC. This chain links TRBV28 with TRBJ2-1, with D perhaps matching TRBD2 (5 bases). The CDR3 extends over 12 amino acids. Per germline, CDR1 MDHEN and CDR2 SYDVKM. Deletions cut 6 bases from V and 12 bases from J, with 15 bases between.

The chain employs TRBV6-2 or TRBV6-3 and TRBJ2-5, with TRBD1 as a possible D gene (5 bases). Germline V gene sequence: CDR1 MNHEY, CDR2 SVGEGT. V was pared by 4 bases and J by 2 bases, with 14 bases between. The CDR3 runs 15 residues. The CDR3 coding sequence is TGTGCCAGCAGTTCACCCCAGGGCCGACAAGAGACCCAGTACTTC. This encodes CASSSPQGRQETQYF.

The chain couples TRBV5-1 to TRBJ2-4; no firm D call. The J call is uncertain, as TRBJ2-7 better fits the DNA end. The CDR3 is 14 amino acids. Per the germline V gene, CDR1 is SGHRS and CDR2 is YFSETQ. The CDR3 DNA sequence: TGCGCCAGCACAACAACCAACGGCAACTACGAGCAGTACTTC. It codes for CASTTTNGNYEQYF.

The rearrangement uses TRBV6-2 or TRBV6-3 and TRBJ2-1, with 7 bases lining up with TRBD1. V was pared by 8 bases and J by 4 bases, with 11 bases of the junction left unmatched. CDR1 is MNHEY and CDR2 is SVGEGT in the germline V gene. The CDR3 is 15 residues long. The CDR3 sequence is CASVETGEPYNEQFF. Here the CDR3 DNA reads TGTGCCAGCGTGGAAACAGGGGAACCATACAATGAGCAGTTCTTC.

This clonotype was counted a few times. This chain uses TRBV4-3 with TRBJ2-3, with 12 bases identical to TRBD2. The CDR3 loop spans 19 amino acids. Germline CDR1 reads LGHNA; CDR2 reads YSLEER. V lost 0 bases, J lost 2 bases, and 9 bases stayed unmatched. CDR3 amino acids: CASSQDRWTSGVPTDTQYF. The CDR3 DNA sequence: TGCGCCAGCAGCCAAGATCGGTGGACTAGCGGGGTCCCCACAGATACGCAGTATTTT.

There are a few counts of this clonotype. The J gene is TRBJ1-2, the V gene TRBV7-2; D gene unclear. V lost 4 bases and J lost 8, with 17 bases in between. Germline-derived CDR1 and CDR2 are SGHTA and FQGNSA. CDR3 length: 14 residues. The DNA for the CDR3 is TGTGCCAGCAGCTCCCAAATACAAACGGGAGGCTACACCTTC. It specifies CASSSQIQTGGYTF.

This clonotype has just one count. This chain links TRBV4-1 with TRBJ2-5; 8 bases line up with TRBD2. This CDR3 spans 18 amino acids. J gave up 1 base and V 4 bases, and 14 bases lay outside the gene matches. Per the germline V gene, CDR1 is MGHRA and CDR2 is YSYEKL. CDR3 loop: CASSRTESGGGPQETQYF. CDR3 nucleotide sequence: TGCGCCAGCAGCCGGACTGAGAGCGGGGGTGGGCCCCAAGAGACCCAGTACTTC.

The CDR3 loop is CASSFPDGNQPQHF. The CDR3 nucleotides read TGTGCCAGCAGTTTTCCGGACGGCAATCAGCCCCAGCATTTT. The genes are TRBV6-2 or TRBV6-3 and TRBJ1-5; D not certain. V lost 4 bases and J 2 bases, leaving 9 bases between the germline ends. This CDR3 has 14 residues. Germline loops: CDR1 MNHEY, CDR2 SVGEGT.

The genes are TRBV5-1 and TRBJ2-7; 8 nucleotides align to TRBD2. Gene TRBJ2-5 matches the end of the DNA better, so the J call may be wrong. CDR1 SGHRS and CDR2 YFSETQ come from the germline V gene. The CDR3 consists of 15 residues. In DNA, the CDR3 is TGCGCCAGCAGAGCGGGGGCCCCGTCCCAGGAGACCCAGTACTTC. Translation gives CASRAGAPSQETQYF.

This clonotype has more than one count but fewer than ten. This chain's CDR3 is CASSPDNLGGQYF. The CDR3 nucleotides read TGTGCCAGCAGCCCAGATAACTTGGGGGGGCAGTACTTC. The chain links TRBV11-2 to TRBJ2-5, with 7 bases that match TRBD2. The CDR3 sequence is 13 residues long. Trimming at V came to 5 bases and at J to 11 bases, leaving 11 bases not matched to a gene. Per the germline V gene, CDR1 is SGHAT and CDR2 is FQNNGV.

There are a few counts of this clonotype. V gene TRBV7-2 combines with J gene TRBJ1-4; the match to TRBD1 covers 9 bases. The ends lost 4 bases at V and 0 bases at J; junction bases unmatched: 0. The CDR3 is 15 amino acids. CDR1 and CDR2 from the germline V gene are SGHTA and FQGNSA. The DNA for the CDR3 is TGTGCCAGCAGCTGGGACAGGGCAACTAATGAAAAACTGTTTTTT. Translation: CASSWDRATNEKLFF.

V is TRBV3-1 and J is TRBJ2-7; 11 nucleotides match TRBD2. Germline assignment: CDR1 LGHDT and CDR2 YNNKEL (reference sequence). With 0 bases clipped from V and 6 bases from J, the junction kept 13 bases outside the gene matches. The CDR3 sequence is 18 residues long. Here the CDR3 reads CASSQDKTSGGLTFEQYF. As DNA, the CDR3 is TGTGCCAGCAGCCAAGATAAAACTAGCGGGGGACTAACCTTCGAGCAGTACTTC.

The chain employs TRBV4-3 and TRBJ2-5, with 7 nucleotides matching TRBD2. Unmatched junction bases numbered 14, after V lost 0 bases and J lost 4 bases. Germline CDR1 reads LGHNA; CDR2 reads YSLEER. CDR3 length: 18 amino acids. The CDR3 DNA reads TGCGCCAGCAGCCAAGACCTAGCCGGGGGGAAAATGGGAGAGACCCAGTACTTC. Translating it yields CASSQDLAGGKMGETQYF.

The table lists this clonotype with a few counts. The CDR3 loop reads CASSLETGANQPQHF. In DNA, the CDR3 is TGTGCCAGCAGTTTAGAGACAGGGGCAAATCAGCCCCAGCATTTT. This chain links TRBV12-3 or TRBV12-4 with TRBJ1-5, with TRBD1 matching over 8 bases. Trimming took 1 base from V and 4 from J; bases not matched to a gene: 3. This CDR3 spans 15 amino acids.

The rearrangement uses TRBV4-2 and TRBJ2-6, with D perhaps TRBD2 (5 bases). Germline lookup yields CDR1 LGHNA and CDR2 YNFKEQ. The CDR3 runs 17 residues. The germline V and J ends were trimmed by 8 bases and 0 bases, with 17 bases remaining between them. This CDR3 is CASGTHGVNSGANVLTF. In DNA form, the CDR3 reads TGTGCCAGCGGCACGCACGGGGTAAACTCTGGGGCCAACGTCCTGACTTTC.

The chain recombines TRBV24-1 with TRBJ2-1; tentatively, D is TRBD2 (5 bases). CDR1 and CDR2 from the germline V gene are KGHDR and SFDVKD. The CDR3 sequence is 14 residues long. V gave up 3 bases and J gave up 7 bases, with 12 bases separating them. CDR3 nucleotides: TGTGCCACCAGTGATCCGAGGACTTTTAATGAGCAGTTCTTC. It specifies CATSDPRTFNEQFF.

The chain has TRBV5-1 and TRBJ2-1; perhaps TRBD2 as D (6 bases). This CDR3 region has 16 residues. Germline V gene data show CDR1 as SGHRS and CDR2 as YFSETQ. The V end was cut by 4 bases, the J end by 3 bases, with 17 bases between. The chain's CDR3 is CASSPATGTGYNEQFF. The CDR3, as DNA: TGCGCCAGCAGCCCGGCCACCGGGACTGGCTACAATGAGCAGTTCTTC.

This clonotype was picked up one time. The rearrangement joins TRBV20-1 to TRBJ1-6, with D unresolved. The V gene's germline CDR1 is DFQATT and CDR2 SNEGSKA (reference sequence). The CDR3 runs to 13 residues. V was clipped by 6 bases and J by 8 bases, with 14 bases between them. Here the CDR3 reads CSAHHTGDSPLHF. CDR3 nucleotides: TGCAGTGCCCACCACACCGGGGATTCACCCCTCCACTTT.

The chain has TRBV29-1 and TRBJ1-1, with 7 bases aligning to TRBD1. The CDR3 has 16 amino acids. J gave up 1 base and V 4 bases, and 12 bases lay outside the gene matches. Germline values: CDR1 SQVTM, CDR2 ANQGSEA. For the CDR3, the DNA is TGCAGCGTTGTCCCACTCTTGGACAGGTCGAACACTGAAGCTTTCTTT. It codes for CSVVPLLDRSNTEAFF.

The J gene is TRBJ2-1, the V gene TRBV6-5; D unresolved. Trimming took 6 bases from V and 3 from J, leaving 18 bases between them. The CDR3 totals 16 residues. Germline V lookup: CDR1 MNHEY, CDR2 SVGAGI. CDR3 nucleotides: TGTGCCAGCAGACATCTCGGTGCAGGCGACTACAATGAGCAGTTCTTC. Protein product: CASRHLGAGDYNEQFF.

The chain carries TRBV20-1 and TRBJ2-5; D is uncertain. CDR3 length: 14 amino acids. Trimming pared 5 bases from V and 5 bases from J, leaving 18 bases between. Per germline, CDR1 DFQATT and CDR2 SNEGSKA (reference sequence). CDR3 protein: CSALGEIARETQYF. As DNA, the CDR3 is TGCAGTGCTCTCGGCGAGATTGCCAGGGAGACCCAGTACTTC.